This T cell receptor (beta chain) was identified during a study of blood T cell repertoires in COVID-19. Study details: From T cells, B-cell-depleted T cells, or PBMCs came the material, which was cDNA or gDNA.

The CDR3 is made up of 14 amino acids. V was clipped by 3 bases and J by 3 bases, with 12 bases between them. CDR1 SGHRS and CDR2 YFSETQ come from the germline V gene. TCRdb keeps only in-frame clones here, not all; method: immunoSEQ multiplex PCR. Found here are approximately 62,000 clones, approximately 90% of them singletons; the top ten hold 8.3%. The clonotype was recovered from a human donor with active COVID-19. The donor label of this sample is uncertain. Sequenced: peripheral blood. The gene calls are TRBV5-1 and TRBJ2-5; TRBD2 might be the D (5 bases). CDR3 region: CASSSGSIKETQYF. The DNA of the CDR3 is TGCGCCAGCAGCTCGGGATCAATAAAAGAGACCCAGTACTTC.